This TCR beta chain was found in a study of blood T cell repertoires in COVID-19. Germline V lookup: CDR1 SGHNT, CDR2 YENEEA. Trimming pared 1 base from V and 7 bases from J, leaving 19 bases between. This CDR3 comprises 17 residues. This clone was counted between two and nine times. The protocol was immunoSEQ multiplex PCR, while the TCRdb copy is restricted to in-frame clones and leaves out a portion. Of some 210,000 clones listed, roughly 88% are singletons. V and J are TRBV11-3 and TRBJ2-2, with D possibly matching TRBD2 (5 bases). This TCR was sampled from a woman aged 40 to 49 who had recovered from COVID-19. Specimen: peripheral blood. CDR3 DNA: TGTGCCAGCAGCTTAGGGACCACCAGCGGAGCGGACGGGGAGCTGTTTTTT. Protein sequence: CASSLGTTSGADGELFF.